The rows below give T cell receptor beta chains drawn from one sample of a study of Graves' ophthalmopathy and Graves' hyperthyroidism. TCRdb called the multiplex PCR reads again in MiXCR, with one record for every CDR3 protein. The data hold hundreds of thousands of distinct CDR3 sequences, with just over 40% observed a single time. Sequenced: peripheral blood. The receptors were sampled from an adult man with Graves' ophthalmopathy. CDR3s include the opening cysteine and the closing phenylalanine or tryptophan. A D gene is named only where the DNA matches it firmly. Some rows mark clone size as missing; the rest say once, few, many or name a class of expanded clone.

J: TRBJ2-7; D: NA; V: TRBV25-1; size: many; CDR3: CASSTGLYYEQYF; DNA: TGTGCCAGCAGTACCGGGCTTTACTACGAGCAGTACTTC
J: TRBJ1-1; D: NA; V: TRBV20-1; size: many; CDR3: CSARQGHGTEAFF; DNA: TGCAGTGCTCGGCAGGGCCACGGGACTGAAGCTTTCTTT
J: TRBJ2-1; D: TRBD2; V: TRBV25-1; size: few; CDR3: CASSEYGRAGYNEQFF; DNA: TGTGCCAGCAGTGAATACGGGAGGGCCGGGTACAATGAGCAGTTCTTC
J: TRBJ2-5; D: NA; V: TRBV15; size: NA; CDR3: CATSSQNRDIRSETQYF; DNA: TGTGCCACCAGCAGCCAAAACCGGGACATCCGTTCAGAGACCCAGTACTTC
J: TRBJ2-5; D: TRBD1; V: TRBV9; size: many; CDR3: CASSGGQGLRSQETQYF; DNA: TGTGCCAGCAGCGGTGGACAGGGCCTAAGAAGCCAAGAGACCCAGTACTTC
J: TRBJ1-2; D: NA; V: TRBV19; size: NA; CDR3: CASSGRHRDGYTF; DNA: TGTGCCAGTAGTGGACGGCACAGGGATGGCTACACCTTC
J: TRBJ1-1; D: NA; V: TRBV7-2; size: NA; CDR3: CASSLGPISNTEAFF; DNA: TGTGCCAGCAGCTTAGGACCCATTTCAAACACTGAAGCTTTCTTT
J: TRBJ1-2; D: NA; V: TRBV7-9; size: NA; CDR3: CASSLGDGSHYGYTF; DNA: TGTGCCAGCAGCTTGGGGGACGGGTCTCACTATGGCTACACCTTC
J: TRBJ1-1; D: NA; V: TRBV2; size: many; CDR3: CASSEGMINTEAFF; DNA: TGTGCCAGCAGTGAAGGGATGATAAACACTGAAGCTTTCTTT
J: TRBJ1-5; D: NA; V: TRBV10-2; size: many; CDR3: CASREARGQPQHF; DNA: TGCGCCAGCCGGGAAGCAAGGGGACAGCCCCAGCATTTT
J: TRBJ1-5; D: TRBD1; V: TRBV7-2; size: once; CDR3: CASARDREGQPQHF; DNA: TGTGCCAGCGCTCGGGACAGGGAAGGTCAGCCCCAGCATTTT
J: TRBJ2-5; D: NA; V: TRBV27; size: few; CDR3: CASSLWGTNQETQYF; DNA: TGTGCCAGCAGTTTATGGGGGACAAACCAAGAGACCCAGTACTTC
J: TRBJ2-4; D: NA; V: TRBV20-1; size: NA; CDR3: CSAPAGRIQYF; DNA: TGCAGTGCCCCCGCGGGGCGCATTCAGTACTTC
J: TRBJ2-5; D: NA; V: TRBV7-8; size: NA; CDR3: CASSSRRGGF; DNA: TGTGCCAGCAGCTCGAGACGAGGGGGCTTC
J: TRBJ2-5; D: TRBD1; V: TRBV7-8; size: NA; CDR3: CASSLQSGTGDQETQYF; DNA: TGTGCCAGCAGTCTTCAATCCGGGACAGGGGATCAAGAGACCCAGTACTTC
J: TRBJ2-3; D: TRBD2; V: TRBV25-1; size: NA; CDR3: CASSQTIPGLAGGQLDTQYF; DNA: TGTGCCAGCAGTCAAACCATACCGGGACTAGCGGGGGGGCAATTGGATACGCAGTATTTT
J: TRBJ1-1; D: NA; V: TRBV14; size: NA; CDR3: CASSQDGFPVNTEAFF; DNA: TGTGCCAGCAGCCAAGATGGTTTTCCGGTGAACACTGAAGCTTTCTTT
J: TRBJ1-2; D: NA; V: TRBV4-3; size: NA; CDR3: CASSQDGTGAANYGYTF; DNA: TGCGCCAGCAGCCAAGATGGGACGGGGGCCGCTAACTATGGCTACACCTTC
J: TRBJ2-7; D: NA; V: TRBV10-3; size: many; CDR3: CATRTDTYEQYF; DNA: TGTGCCACCAGGACTGACACCTACGAGCAGTACTTC
J: TRBJ2-6; D: NA; V: TRBV7-8; size: NA; CDR3: CASSLVKDRANVLTF; DNA: TGTGCCAGCAGCTTAGTCAAGGACAGGGCCAACGTCCTGACTTTC
J: TRBJ2-5; D: TRBD2; V: TRBV10-3; size: NA; CDR3: CAPFPSGDQETQYF; DNA: TGTGCCCCCTTTCCTAGCGGGGACCAAGAGACCCAGTACTTC
J: TRBJ2-7; D: NA; V: TRBV15; size: many; CDR3: CATSRGLMALAYEQYF; DNA: TGTGCCACCAGCAGAGGCCTGATGGCACTAGCCTACGAGCAGTACTTC
J: TRBJ1-2; D: NA; V: TRBV19; size: many; CDR3: CASSYMGYNYGYTF; DNA: TGTGCCAGTAGTTACATGGGCTATAACTATGGCTACACCTTC
J: TRBJ1-2; D: TRBD1; V: TRBV7-9; size: NA; CDR3: CASSSPGTGANYGYTF; DNA: TGTGCCAGCAGCTCCCCCGGGACAGGGGCTAACTATGGCTACACCTTC
J: TRBJ1-1; D: NA; V: TRBV29-1; size: NA; CDR3: CSPPGPMNTEAFF; DNA: TGCAGTCCCCCGGGACCGATGAACACTGAAGCTTTCTTT
J: TRBJ1-6; D: NA; V: TRBV15; size: NA; CDR3: CATSSLGYGNSPLHF; DNA: TGTGCCACCAGCAGCTTAGGATACGGAAATTCACCCCTCCACTTT
J: TRBJ1-2; D: NA; V: TRBV6-1; size: once; CDR3: CASSYSPRASGYTF; DNA: TGTGCCAGCAGTTACTCTCCACGAGCGTCTGGCTACACCTTC
J: TRBJ2-7; D: TRBD2; V: TRBV2; size: many; CDR3: CASTPGLADYEQYF; DNA: TGTGCCAGCACCCCGGGACTAGCGGATTACGAGCAGTACTTC
J: TRBJ2-7; D: TRBD2; V: TRBV7-8; size: many; CDR3: CASSPTRIAGEPYEQYF; DNA: TGTGCCAGCAGCCCTACGCGGATAGCGGGGGAACCCTACGAGCAGTACTTC
J: TRBJ2-5; D: NA; V: TRBV2; size: many; CDR3: CASRHGETQYF; DNA: TGTGCCAGCAGACACGGGGAGACCCAGTACTTC
J: TRBJ1-1; D: NA; V: TRBV9; size: NA; CDR3: CASSQEGGAEAFF; DNA: TGTGCCAGCAGCCAAGAGGGCGGGGCTGAAGCTTTCTTT
J: TRBJ1-1; D: NA; V: TRBV7-8; size: many; CDR3: CASSSLTGGNTEAFF; DNA: TGTGCCAGCAGCTCCCTGACAGGAGGGAACACTGAAGCTTTCTTT
J: TRBJ1-5; D: NA; V: TRBV10-2; size: many; CDR3: CASSETGGAPYSNQPQHF; DNA: TGCGCCAGCAGTGAAACCGGCGGGGCACCCTATAGCAATCAGCCCCAGCATTTT
J: TRBJ1-1; D: NA; V: TRBV7-2; size: NA; CDR3: CASSLSGWGNTEAFF; DNA: TGTGCCAGCAGCTTATCTGGGTGGGGGAACACTGAAGCTTTCTTT
J: TRBJ1-5; D: NA; V: TRBV19; size: NA; CDR3: CASSIREGLNQPQHF; DNA: TGTGCCAGTAGTATAAGGGAAGGGCTCAATCAGCCCCAGCATTTT
J: TRBJ2-6; D: TRBD1; V: TRBV19; size: NA; CDR3: CASSIQGANTGANVLTF; DNA: TGTGCCAGTAGTATCCAGGGGGCGAACACCGGGGCCAACGTCCTGACTTTC
J: TRBJ1-1; D: NA; V: TRBV7-8; size: many; CDR3: CASSSRTMNTEAFF; DNA: TGTGCCAGCAGTAGTAGAACAATGAACACTGAAGCTTTCTTT
J: TRBJ1-1; D: NA; V: TRBV19; size: many; CDR3: CASSLGWDTEAFF; DNA: TGTGCCAGTAGCCTTGGATGGGACACTGAAGCTTTCTTT
J: TRBJ2-5; D: NA; V: TRBV20-1; size: many; CDR3: CSARVGEDYAQETQYF; DNA: TGCAGTGCTAGAGTGGGGGAGGACTACGCCCAAGAGACCCAGTACTTC
J: TRBJ2-6; D: TRBD1; V: TRBV7-3; size: many; CDR3: CASSLRSGTGTSGANVLTF; DNA: TGTGCCAGCAGCTTAAGGTCGGGGACAGGGACCTCTGGGGCCAACGTCCTGACTTTC
J: TRBJ1-5; D: NA; V: TRBV10-3; size: NA; CDR3: CASSYDGTNKGSPQHF; DNA: TGTGCCAGCAGTTACGATGGGACCAACAAGGGATCGCCCCAGCATTTT
J: TRBJ2-7; D: TRBD2; V: TRBV14; size: few; CDR3: CASKKRTRRYEQYF; DNA: TGTGCCAGCAAAAAGAGGACTAGGCGATACGAGCAGTACTTC
J: TRBJ2-5; D: TRBD2; V: TRBV7-3; size: NA; CDR3: CASRPTGGQEGTQYF; DNA: TGTGCCAGCAGACCTACGGGAGGGCAGGAGGGGACCCAGTACTTC
J: TRBJ1-2; D: NA; V: TRBV4-1; size: few; CDR3: CASSREGSSGYTF; DNA: TGCGCCAGCAGCCGAGAGGGGTCTTCTGGCTACACCTTC
J: TRBJ1-1; D: TRBD1; V: TRBV25-1; size: NA; CDR3: CASSESRDRGTNTEAFF; DNA: TGTGCCAGCAGTGAAAGCCGCGACAGGGGGACGAACACTGAAGCTTTCTTT
J: TRBJ1-1; D: NA; V: TRBV20-1; size: many; CDR3: CSASKVNTEAFF; DNA: TGCAGTGCTAGTAAAGTTAACACTGAAGCTTTCTTT
J: TRBJ2-7; D: TRBD1; V: TRBV15; size: many; CDR3: CATSRVGQAAAYF; DNA: TGTGCCACCAGCAGAGTCGGACAGGCCGCGGCCTACTTC
J: TRBJ2-5; D: TRBD2; V: TRBV25-1; size: NA; CDR3: CASSAGLDQETQYF; DNA: TGTGCCAGCAGTGCGGGACTAGACCAAGAGACCCAGTACTTC
J: TRBJ1-2; D: TRBD1; V: TRBV29-1; size: many; CDR3: CSVRTGYGYTF; DNA: TGCAGCGTCCGGACAGGGTATGGCTACACCTTC
J: TRBJ2-5; D: TRBD2; V: TRBV7-2; size: NA; CDR3: CASSRGSGEGLVTQYF; DNA: TGCGCCAGCAGTCGGGGTAGCGGGGAGGGCCTTGTGACCCAGTACTTC
J: TRBJ2-2; D: NA; V: TRBV2; size: NA; CDR3: CASSRLRGRTGELFF; DNA: TGTGCCAGCAGTCGACTAAGGGGCAGGACCGGGGAGCTGTTTTTT
J: TRBJ2-7; D: TRBD2; V: TRBV2; size: NA; CDR3: CASSQGFAGVYEQYF; DNA: TGTGCCAGCAGCCAAGGGTTTGCGGGGGTCTACGAGCAGTACTTC
J: TRBJ1-6; D: TRBD1; V: TRBV19; size: NA; CDR3: CASNPTGAYNSPLHF; DNA: TGTGCCAGTAACCCTACAGGGGCCTATAATTCACCCCTCCACTTT
J: TRBJ1-1; D: NA; V: TRBV20-1; size: NA; CDR3: CSARGGATEAFF; DNA: TGCAGTGCTAGGGGGGGCGCCACTGAAGCTTTCTTT
J: TRBJ1-2; D: NA; V: TRBV9; size: NA; CDR3: CASSPRGARAYGYTF; DNA: TGTGCCAGCAGCCCGCGGGGGGCTCGAGCCTATGGCTACACCTTC
J: TRBJ1-4; D: NA; V: TRBV25-1; size: once; CDR3: CASSVSTVDEKLFF; DNA: TGTGCCAGCAGTGTGTCGACAGTAGATGAAAAACTGTTTTTT
J: TRBJ1-2; D: NA; V: TRBV12-3/TRBV12-4; size: many; CDR3: CASSLRALLGYTF; DNA: TGTGCCAGCAGTTTACGAGCTCTCCTGGGCTACACCTTC